One and the same sample provided the 26 T cell receptor beta chains below, sequenced in a study of STAT3 mutations in large granular lymphocyte leukemia (dated by TCRdb to between 2019 and 2020). The full study reports these points: At least one immunodominant TCRbeta clonotype was present in every T-LGLL patient, and multiple immunodominant subclonotypes appeared in about half of the T-LGLL patients.

The antigens these receptors bind are not known. Preparation of the library involved the immunoSEQ multiplex PCR assay. TCRdb provides this immuneACCESS table in a form limited to in-frame rearrangements. Some clones are lacking; in checked studies, under half of them reflect an unresolved V gene, and why the rest are absent is not known. The table for this sample lists 16,000 or so clones; about 83% of them were counted only once. 6.5% to 9.5% of the sample is taken by the ten largest. Source material: peripheral blood mononuclear cells. The source is a man aged 50 to 59 with T-cell large granular lymphocyte leukemia. Some clones in this sample may be carry-over from other donors' samples. The age is the age at diagnosis.

V is TRBV5-1 and J is TRBJ2-1, with 10 positions matching TRBD2. CDR3 size: 17 residues. J gave up 7 bases and V 3 bases, and 13 bases lay outside the gene matches. Germline V CDR1 and CDR2: SGHRS, YFSETQ. CDR3 region: CASSSVAEGLATNEQFF. CDR3 in DNA: TGCGCCAGCAGCTCCGTGGCGGAGGGACTAGCGACTAATGAGCAGTTCTTC.

The chain couples TRBV29-1 to TRBJ1-2; weak D call: TRBD1 (6 bases). Germline loops: CDR1 SQVTM, CDR2 ANQGSEA. The V gene lost 6 bases and the J gene lost 7 bases, with 18 bases spanning the gap. The length of the CDR3 is 13 residues. DNA for the CDR3: TGCAGCGTCGGACAGAAGCTGGCCCGTGGCTACACCTTC. Translation gives CSVGQKLARGYTF.

The chain is built from TRBV5-1 and TRBJ2-7; 12 bases are shared with TRBD1. Germline-derived CDR1 and CDR2 are SGHRS and YFSETQ. This CDR3 contains 14 residues. Losses at the gene ends were 5 bases for V and 5 bases for J; bases not matched to a gene: 5. The CDR3 sequence: CASSPGQGAHEQYF. The CDR3 DNA reads as TGCGCCAGCAGTCCGGGACAGGGGGCCCACGAGCAGTACTTC.

The chain combines TRBV7-8 with TRBJ2-4, with TRBD2 matching 9 bases. The germline V gene encodes CDR1 SGHVS and CDR2 FQNEAQ. The V segment lost 2 bases and the J segment 0 bases; nucleotides outside the gene matches: 8. The CDR3 is 18 amino acids. The CDR3 DNA follows: TGTGCCAGCAGCTTAATAGCGGGAGCCCTCCTAGCCAAAAACATTCAGTACTTC. It is translated as CASSLIAGALLAKNIQYF. Complete variable domain (other parts from reference TRBV7-8 and TRBJ2-4): GAGVSQSPRYKVAKRGQDVALRCDPISGHVSLFWYQQALGQGPEFLTYFQNEAQLDKSGLPSDRFFAERPEGSVSTLKIQRTQQEDSAVYLCASSLIAGALLAKNIQYFGAGTRLSVL.

This chain connects TRBV9 to TRBJ1-6; no firm D call. The V and J ends lost 8 bases and 3 bases respectively, with 9 bases between them. Per germline, CDR1 SGDLS and CDR2 YYNGEE. The CDR3 covers 13 residues. CDR3: CASRSSYNSPLHF. In DNA form, the CDR3 reads TGTGCCAGTAGGTCCAGCTATAATTCACCCCTCCACTTT.

This clone rates as large. The chain links TRBV5-1 to TRBJ2-7; 10 bases match TRBD1. J lost 6 bases, V lost 4 bases, and 7 bases had no gene match. The germline V gene encodes CDR1 SGHRS and CDR2 YFSETQ. This CDR3 is 14 amino acids long. CDR3 region: CASSGTGTGAEQYF. CDR3 bases: TGCGCCAGCAGCGGGACCGGGACAGGGGCCGAGCAGTACTTC.

This clone was found once. This chain joins TRBV30 and TRBJ2-7; 14 nucleotides match TRBD2. J lost 7 bases, V lost 1 base, and 3 bases had no gene match. The length of the CDR3 is 14 residues. Germline V gene lookup returns CDR1 GTSNPN and CDR2 SVGIG (reference sequence). The DNA of the CDR3 is TGTGCCTGGAGTGAAGGACTAGCGGGAGGTGAGCAGTACTTC. Amino acids: CAWSEGLAGGEQYF. The full variable domain, rest sourced from reference TRBV30 and TRBJ2-7, is SQTIHQWPATLVQPVGSPLSLECTVEGTSNPNLYWYRQAAGRGLQLLFYSVGIGQISSEVPQNLSASRPQDRQFILSSKKLLLSDSGFYLCAWSEGLAGGEQYFGPGTRLTVT.

The rearrangement joins TRBV4-3 to TRBJ2-3; 7 bases fit TRBD2. Unmatched junction bases numbered 6, after V lost 0 bases and J lost 0 bases. The CDR3 runs 17 residues. Germline CDR1 reads LGHNA; CDR2 reads YSLEER. CDR3 in amino acids: CASSQEGGRMSTDTQYF. The CDR3 nucleotides read TGCGCCAGCAGCCAAGAGGGCGGGAGAATGAGCACAGATACGCAGTATTTT.

The chain uses TRBV29-1 and TRBJ2-7; 9 positions agree with TRBD1. Unmatched junction bases numbered 6, after V lost 3 bases and J lost 6 bases. The CDR3 length is 13 residues. Germline V gene sequence: CDR1 SQVTM, CDR2 ANQGSEA. CDR3: CSVEGTGFSEQYF. The CDR3 bases are TGCAGCGTTGAGGGGACAGGGTTCAGCGAGCAGTACTTC.

This clone has a single count. The rearrangement joins TRBV6-1 to TRBJ2-1; 8 nucleotides align to TRBD1. V gave up 4 bases and J gave up 4 bases; unmatched junction bases: 3. The CDR3 has 14 amino acids. In germline, CDR1 is MNHNS, CDR2 SASEGT. The CDR3 region has the DNA TGTGCCAGCAGTGCAGACAGGGGTTACAATGAGCAGTTCTTC. Protein product: CASSADRGYNEQFF.

This clone has more than one count but fewer than ten. The chain uses TRBV29-1 and TRBJ1-2; 9 bases are shared with TRBD1. Germline-derived CDR1 and CDR2 are SQVTM and ANQGSEA. This CDR3 spans 14 amino acids. The ends lost 1 base at V and 4 bases at J; junction bases unmatched: 4. CDR3 nucleotides: TGCAGCGTTGAAGGGGCGGACAGGGGCTATGGCTACACCTTC. Protein: CSVEGADRGYGYTF.

The chain couples TRBV18 to TRBJ2-7; D not certain. Germline values: CDR1 KGHSH, CDR2 LQKENI. With 6 bases removed from V and 6 bases from J, the gap between germline ends came to 12 bases. This CDR3 has 12 residues. CDR3 nucleotides: TGTGCCAGCTCCCCCACCCAAGGCGAGCAGTACTTC. Translating gives CASSPTQGEQYF.

The genes are TRBV2 and TRBJ2-6; 9 bases map to TRBD1. The length of the CDR3 is 19 residues. V was pared by 6 bases and J by 0 bases, with 12 bases of the junction left unmatched. Germline values: CDR1 SNHLY, CDR2 FYNNEI. The chain's CDR3 is CASRRGLGQGGSGANVLTF. CDR3 DNA sequence: TGTGCCAGCAGGAGGGGGTTGGGACAGGGCGGCTCTGGGGCCAACGTCCTGACTTTC.

The table lists this clone with a count of one. The chain has TRBV7-2 and TRBJ1-1, with unresolved D. This CDR3 region has 14 residues. Germline CDR1 is SGHTA and CDR2 is FQGNSA. V lost 5 bases to trimming and J lost 0 bases, with 10 bases between them. The CDR3 region has the DNA TGTGCCAGCAGCCCCGTCGAGGTGAACACTGAAGCTTTCTTT. This codes for CASSPVEVNTEAFF. Full variable domain (outside the CDR3, taken from reference TRBV7-2 and TRBJ1-1): GAGVSQSPSNKVTEKGKDVELRCDPISGHTALYWYRQSLGQGLEFLIYFQGNSAPDKSGLPSDRFSAERTGGSVSTLTIQRTQQEDSAVYLCASSPVEVNTEAFFGQGTRLTVV.

J is TRBJ1-6 and V is TRBV5-8; a weak D match, TRBD1 (5 bases). V gave up 4 bases and J gave up 9 bases, with 11 bases separating them. The CDR3 extends over 13 amino acids. Germline V gives CDR1 SGHTS, CDR2 YDEGEE. The CDR3 region is CASSLITGSPLHF. The CDR3 DNA follows: TGTGCCAGCAGCCTAATAACAGGTTCACCCCTCCACTTT.

The genes are TRBV5-8 and TRBJ2-3; 9 bases are a match to TRBD1. Trimming at V came to 4 bases and at J to 5 bases, leaving 8 bases not matched to a gene. This CDR3 is built from 15 residues. The V gene's germline CDR1 is SGHTS and CDR2 YDEGEE. Here the CDR3 reads CASSPRDREKDTQYF. The CDR3 nucleotides read TGTGCCAGCAGCCCCAGGGACAGGGAAAAAGATACGCAGTATTTT.

This clone was observed a handful of times. The chain has TRBV29-1 and TRBJ2-1; 14 bases map to TRBD2. CDR1 and CDR2 from the germline V gene are SQVTM and ANQGSEA. The CDR3 has 13 residues. The V and J ends lost 4 bases and 9 bases, in that order; junction bases with no gene match: 2. Here the CDR3 reads CSVGGLAGVEQFF. The CDR3 DNA follows: TGCAGCGTTGGGGGACTAGCGGGAGTTGAGCAGTTCTTC.

This clone was counted only a few times. This CDR3 reads CASSPSSVGANVLTF. The CDR3, as DNA: TGTGCCAGCAGTCCCTCGTCTGTTGGGGCCAACGTCCTGACTTTC. The V gene is TRBV6-5, the J gene TRBJ2-6, with unresolved D. Deletions cut 5 bases from V and 3 bases from J, with 11 bases between. There are 15 residues in the CDR3. Germline-derived CDR1 and CDR2 are MNHEY and SVGAGI.

The chain has TRBV5-4 and TRBJ2-5, with a tentative D call TRBD1 (5 bases). The CDR3 contains 14 residues. Trimming pared 4 bases from V and 5 bases from J, leaving 15 bases between. Germline V lookup: CDR1 SGHNT, CDR2 YYREEE (reference sequence). DNA for the CDR3: TGTGCCAGCAGCCCTTCAGGGTCCGGTGAGACCCAGTACTTC. Amino acid sequence: CASSPSGSGETQYF.

This rearrangement joins TRBV6-4 to TRBJ2-3; 9 bases agree with TRBD2. This CDR3 is 14 amino acids long. J lost 1 base, V lost 4 bases, and 0 bases had no gene match. The V gene's germline CDR1 is MRHNA and CDR2 SNTAGT. CDR3 nucleotide sequence: TGTGCCAGCAGTGTAGCGGGGGGCACAGATACGCAGTATTTT. Protein sequence: CASSVAGGTDTQYF.

The chain joins TRBV28 to TRBJ2-7; 14 bases line up with TRBD2. The V segment lost 3 bases and the J segment 5 bases; nucleotides outside the gene matches: 12. Germline CDR1 and CDR2: MDHEN and SYDVKM. The CDR3 has 18 amino acids. CDR3 amino acids: CASSFARLAGGSKNEQYF. CDR3 bases: TGTGCCAGCAGTTTCGCCCGACTAGCGGGAGGGAGCAAGAACGAGCAGTACTTC.

The J gene is TRBJ1-2, the V gene TRBV6-5; 10 nucleotides match TRBD1. CDR3 length: 16 amino acids. Germline lookup yields CDR1 MNHEY and CDR2 SVGAGI. V gave up 0 bases and J gave up 8 bases; unmatched junction bases: 9. CDR3 amino acids: CASSYSGGTGDGGYTF. DNA of the CDR3: TGTGCCAGCAGTTACTCGGGGGGGACAGGGGATGGAGGCTACACCTTC.

The CDR3 is CASSYGQGRRYTF. The CDR3 DNA follows: TGTGCCAGCAGTTACGGACAGGGAAGGCGCTACACCTTC. The chain combines TRBV6-5 with TRBJ1-2, with 8 bases that match TRBD1. Germline V gene lookup returns CDR1 MNHEY and CDR2 SVGAGI. V was clipped by 2 bases and J by 9 bases; unmatched bases: 5. This CDR3 has 13 residues.

There are a few counts of this clone. The chain carries TRBV29-1 and TRBJ2-3; 9 bases fit TRBD2. J gave up 3 bases and V 4 bases, and 5 bases lay outside the gene matches. This CDR3 is 14 amino acids long. Germline loops: CDR1 SQVTM, CDR2 ANQGSEA. The CDR3 nucleotides are TGCAGCGTTGTTCTAGCGGGAAGGACAGATACGCAGTATTTT. It specifies CSVVLAGRTDTQYF.

V usage is TRBV28 and J usage is TRBJ2-3; no definite D call. The CDR3 is made up of 17 amino acids. From germline, CDR1 is MDHEN and CDR2 SYDVKM. Trimming cost V 5 bases and J 2 bases, with 20 bases left between them. The CDR3 region is CASSTSSPWKLTDTQYF. CDR3 nucleotide sequence: TGTGCCAGCAGTACTTCCTCCCCCTGGAAGCTCACAGATACGCAGTATTTT.

V gene TRBV11-2 combines with J gene TRBJ1-5; 8 nucleotides align to TRBD1. The V and J ends lost 0 bases and 9 bases, in that order; junction bases with no gene match: 7. Germline CDR1 and CDR2: SGHAT and FQNNGV. The CDR3 sequence is 15 residues long. CDR3 in DNA: TGTGCCAGCAGCTTAGATTCCCAGGGGGCAGGGCCCCAGCATTTT. It is translated as CASSLDSQGAGPQHF.